The 23 T cell receptor beta chains below come from one sample, sequenced in a study of immune characteristics of hereditary and idiopathic chronic pancreatitis. Patients having total pancreatectomy with islet autotransplantation provided the chronic pancreatitis pancreas tissue. Using immunoSEQ multiplex PCR, the repertoire was profiled, and TCRdb retains in-frame clones only, with some absent. Of approximately 9,800 clones detected, roughly three quarters appear once; the ten largest clones hold 14%. Material: pancreas tissue with idiopathic chronic pancreatitis. The origin of the receptors is a human donor with chronic pancreatitis.

This clone was seen just once. This chain joins TRBV5-1 and TRBJ2-3; 7 bases line up with TRBD1. V gave up 4 bases and J gave up 2 bases; unmatched junction bases: 7. The CDR3 runs to 15 residues. The germline V gene encodes CDR1 SGHRS and CDR2 YFSETQ. As DNA, the CDR3 is TGCGCCAGCAGCCCAACGACAGGGTCCACAGATACGCAGTATTTT. Residues: CASSPTTGSTDTQYF.

V usage is TRBV5-1 and J usage is TRBJ1-1; D is undetermined. Germline CDR1 reads SGHRS; CDR2 reads YFSETQ. This CDR3 has 12 residues. Trimming took off 1 base at V and 8 bases at J, with 9 bases between the two ends. The CDR3 nucleotides read TGCGCCAGCAGCTTGCTGGGCGAAGAAGCTTTCTTT. This codes for CASSLLGEEAFF.

This chain uses TRBV29-1 with TRBJ1-2, with D perhaps TRBD1 (5 bases). Germline-derived CDR1 and CDR2 are SQVTM and ANQGSEA. The CDR3 is 12 amino acids. The ends were cut back, 6 bases at V and 8 bases at J, with 16 bases in the middle. The CDR3 coding sequence is TGCAGCGTCCATAGGGGTACAGGCGGCTACACCTTC. Translation: CSVHRGTGGYTF. The full variable domain, with the rest looked up from reference TRBV29-1 and TRBJ1-2, is SAVISQKPSRDICQRGTSLTIQCQVDSQVTMMFWYRQQPGQSLTLIATANQGSEATYESGFVIDKFPISRPNLTFSTLTVSNMSPEDSSIYLCSVHRGTGGYTFGSGTRLTVV.

This clone was observed a few times. The rearrangement uses TRBV18 and TRBJ1-2, with 7 bases aligning to TRBD1. Germline V lookup: CDR1 KGHSH, CDR2 LQKENI. The CDR3 is 15 amino acids. Trimming removed 5 bases from V and 4 bases from J; junction bases left unmatched: 10. The CDR3 region is CASSSSGTVPYGYTF. Written as DNA, the CDR3 is TGTGCCAGCTCATCTTCCGGGACAGTACCCTATGGCTACACCTTC.

This sequence joins TRBV10-2 and TRBJ2-1; TRBD1 or TRBD2 may be the D gene (5 bases each). Germline-derived CDR1 and CDR2 are WSHSY and SAAADI. With 4 bases removed from V and 2 bases from J, the gap between germline ends came to 6 bases. CDR3 length: 13 amino acids. The CDR3 DNA is TGCGCCAGCAGTGGGGGGACCTACAATGAGCAGTTCTTC. Translation: CASSGGTYNEQFF.

This clone came up a few times. The chain employs TRBV5-5 and TRBJ2-1, with TRBD2 matching over 8 bases. The germline V gene has CDR1 SGHKS and CDR2 YYEKEE (reference sequence). V lost 4 bases and J lost 7; bases outside the gene matches: 7. CDR3 length: 14 amino acids. For the CDR3, the DNA is TGTGCCAGCAGCCCCTGGACTAGCTTAAATGAGCAGTTCTTC. Protein sequence: CASSPWTSLNEQFF.

This clone was counted once. The chain employs TRBV5-1 and TRBJ2-5, with 11 positions matching TRBD1. CDR3 length: 17 residues. V gave up 0 bases and J gave up 4 bases; unmatched junction bases: 8. Per the germline V gene, CDR1 is SGHRS and CDR2 is YFSETQ. The CDR3 DNA sequence: TGCGCCAGCAGCTTGGTAACCGGACAGGGGGCATCAGAGACCCAGTACTTC. This codes for CASSLVTGQGASETQYF.

The V call is TRBV4-3, the J call TRBJ2-1; 13 bases map to TRBD2. CDR3 length: 18 amino acids. CDR1 LGHNA and CDR2 YSLEER come from the germline V gene. V was clipped by 1 base and J by 9 bases; unmatched bases: 12. The CDR3 spells CASSQVFGRLAGGGEQFF. CDR3 nucleotide sequence: TGCGCCAGCAGCCAAGTGTTCGGCAGACTAGCGGGGGGCGGTGAGCAGTTCTTC.

The table lists this clone with a few counts. The genes are TRBV4-2 and TRBJ2-1, with 10 positions matching TRBD2. CDR1 and CDR2 from the germline V gene are LGHNA and YNFKEQ. Unmatched junction bases numbered 3, after V lost 4 bases and J lost 3 bases. The CDR3 runs 15 residues. The CDR3: CASSPLAGGYNEQFF. The CDR3 region has the DNA TGTGCCAGCAGCCCATTAGCGGGGGGCTACAATGAGCAGTTCTTC.

The rearrangement uses TRBV27 and TRBJ2-3, with a weak D call TRBD1 (5 bases). The ends were cut back, 8 bases at V and 1 base at J, with 7 bases in the middle. The CDR3 has 12 amino acids. Germline CDR1 reads MNHEY; CDR2 reads SMNVEV (reference sequence). CDR3 DNA sequence: TGTGCCAGCCAGGGTGGCACAGATACGCAGTATTTT. This sequence encodes CASQGGTDTQYF.

CDR3: CASSPLPGDSYEQYF. The CDR3 DNA is TGTGCCAGCAGCCCATTACCCGGAGATTCCTACGAGCAGTACTTC. This chain uses TRBV3-1 (or the pseudogene TRBV3-2) with TRBJ2-7; D gene ambiguous. V was clipped by 4 bases and J by 1 base, with 14 bases between them. The CDR3 covers 15 residues. CDR1 is LGHDT, CDR2 YNNKEL, per germline (reference sequence).

The chain couples TRBV7-9 to TRBJ1-4; a weak D match, TRBD1 (5 bases). CDR3 length: 16 residues. Trimming removed 5 bases at V and 5 bases at J, with 18 bases between. Germline CDR1 and CDR2: SEHNR and FQNEAQ (reference sequence). The CDR3 here is CASSHRIGTGNEKLFF. In nucleotides, the CDR3 is TGTGCCAGCAGCCACCGAATCGGGACGGGAAATGAAAAACTGTTTTTT.

A few counts support this clone. The chain joins TRBV19 to TRBJ1-4; no definite D call. Between the trimmed V and J ends, which lost 7 bases and 0 bases, there was a span of 12 bases. CDR1 is LNHDA and CDR2 is SQIVND in the germline V gene (reference sequence). The CDR3 covers 15 residues. CDR3 DNA: TGTGCCAGTACCGCCGGGGAAACAACTAATGAAAAACTGTTTTTT. Encoded protein: CASTAGETTNEKLFF. The entire variable domain, with the rest obtained from reference TRBV19 and TRBJ1-4, is as follows: DGGITQSPKYLFRKEGQNVTLSCEQNLNHDAMYWYRQDPGQGLRLIYYSQIVNDFQKGDIAEGYSVSREKKESFPLTVTSAQKNPTAFYLCASTAGETTNEKLFFGSGTQLSVL.

The rearrangement joins TRBV6-6 to TRBJ1-2; no reliable D call. Between the trimmed V and J ends, which lost 7 bases and 8 bases, there was a span of 14 bases. Germline loops: CDR1 MNHNY, CDR2 SVGAGI (reference sequence). The CDR3 sequence is 12 residues long. Written as DNA, the CDR3 is TGTGCCAGCACTGACAATTGGGGAGGCTACACCTTC. Translating gives CASTDNWGGYTF.

In this sample, this clone turned up a few times. The chain has TRBV9 and TRBJ2-7, with D perhaps TRBD1 (5 bases). The CDR3 sequence is 13 residues long. The germline V gene has CDR1 SGDLS and CDR2 YYNGEE. Trimming took off 4 bases at V and 7 bases at J, with 15 bases between the two ends. CDR3 amino acids: CASSPPQGSEQYF. The CDR3 DNA reads TGTGCCAGCAGCCCGCCCCAGGGTAGTGAGCAGTACTTC.

This clone was picked up one time. The chain recombines TRBV5-1 with TRBJ1-5; perhaps TRBD1 as D (5 bases). Trimming removed 8 bases from V and 5 bases from J, with 20 bases in between. The CDR3 consists of 15 residues. CDR1 SGHRS and CDR2 YFSETQ come from the germline V gene. For the CDR3, the DNA is TGCGCCAGTCGGAGTGACCCGCAGGGAGATCAGCCCCAGCATTTT. Its protein is CASRSDPQGDQPQHF.

Judged by abundance, this clone is medium-sized. This chain connects TRBV4-2 to TRBJ2-1; D uncertain. Germline loops: CDR1 LGHNA, CDR2 YNFKEQ. With 2 bases removed from V and 9 bases from J, the gap between germline ends came to 11 bases. This CDR3 spans 13 amino acids. The CDR3 protein is CASSQSGVGEQFF. CDR3 coding DNA: TGTGCCAGCAGCCAAAGTGGGGTAGGTGAGCAGTTCTTC.

The rearrangement links TRBV20-1 to TRBJ1-2; D may be TRBD1 (5 bases). Trimming left V 3 bases short and J 7 bases short, with 15 bases between. The CDR3 consists of 13 residues. Germline values: CDR1 DFQATT, CDR2 SNEGSKA (reference sequence). In DNA form, the CDR3 reads TGCAGTGCTAGTGAGGGACTGTTACTTGGCTACACCTTC. As protein: CSASEGLLLGYTF.

The chain has TRBV14 and TRBJ2-5; D gene uncertain. V was trimmed by 1 base and J by 6 bases, leaving 3 bases between them. Per germline, CDR1 SGHDN and CDR2 FVKESK. The CDR3 loop spans 11 amino acids. The CDR3 nucleotides read TGTGCCAGCAGCCAAGGAAAGACCCAGTACTTC. Its translation is CASSQGKTQYF.

V is TRBV7-2 and J is TRBJ1-6; 7 bases map to TRBD1. The CDR3 spans 17 residues. Trimming cost V 8 bases and J 6 bases; bases outside gene matches: 16. The V gene's germline CDR1 is SGHTA and CDR2 FQGNSA. The CDR3 coding sequence is TGTGCCAGCTCCTTAAACCCCACGACAGGGAGTAATTCACCCCTCCACTTT. This sequence encodes CASSLNPTTGSNSPLHF. The full variable domain, in which reference TRBV7-2 and TRBJ1-6 provide the parts outside the CDR3, is GAGVSQSPSNKVTEKGKDVELRCDPISGHTALYWYRQSLGQGLEFLIYFQGNSAPDKSGLPSDRFSAERTGGSVSTLTIQRTQQEDSAVYLCASSLNPTTGSNSPLHFGNGTRLTVT.

The genes are TRBV7-2 and TRBJ2-7; D may correspond to TRBD1 or TRBD2 (5 bases each). The germline V and J ends were trimmed by 2 bases and 0 bases, with 14 bases remaining between them. Germline V gene sequence: CDR1 SGHTA, CDR2 FQGNSA. The CDR3 is 16 residues long. The CDR3 loop is CASSLTGTAVSYEQYF. The CDR3, as DNA: TGTGCCAGCAGCTTAACCGGGACCGCTGTCTCCTACGAGCAGTACTTC.

The J gene is TRBJ1-5, the V gene TRBV19; D is unclear. CDR1 is LNHDA, CDR2 SQIVND, per germline (reference sequence). CDR3 length: 17 amino acids. The V end was cut by 5 bases, the J end by 3 bases, with 20 bases between. CDR3 sequence reads: CASSRLWEGWHNQPQHF. The CDR3, as DNA: TGTGCCAGTAGTCGCCTTTGGGAGGGATGGCACAATCAGCCCCAGCATTTT. Together with reference TRBV19 and TRBJ1-5, the CDR3 gives the full variable domain: DGGITQSPKYLFRKEGQNVTLSCEQNLNHDAMYWYRQDPGQGLRLIYYSQIVNDFQKGDIAEGYSVSREKKESFPLTVTSAQKNPTAFYLCASSRLWEGWHNQPQHFGDGTRLSIL.

The V call is TRBV21-1, the J call TRBJ2-5; no check of the table's D call, TRBD2, against the DNA was made. TRBV21-1 is a known pseudogene. This CDR3 comprises 16 residues. The CDR3 sequence is CASSVLLYTFSETQYF. CDR3 DNA: TGTGCCAGCAGCGTTCTACTATACACTTTCTCTGAGACCCAGTACTTC.